Below, 9 T cell receptor beta chains from the same sample are listed, as sequenced in a study of regulatory T cells in long-lasting Graves disease. Arm-PCR with iRepertoire HTBI primers amplified the CDR3 regions for these TCR beta libraries. Using its own MiXCR run on the multiplex PCR reads, TCRdb lists one record per CDR3 protein. Counted here are under 500,000 distinct CDR3 sequences, 20% to 25% occurring once; the ten biggest clones make up less than 25%. The time point is: persistent/refractory GD, antithyroid drugs over 5 years with positive TRAb. After RNA was extracted from PBMCs, the TCR library was made from it. The source material was peripheral blood mononuclear cells (PBMCs), sampled when the disease was refractory, from a patient treated with antithyroid drugs. The receptors were sampled from a female donor with Graves disease.

The V and J genes are TRBV6-1 and TRBJ2-7; 10 positions match TRBD2. The CDR3 runs 15 residues. The J segment lost 3 bases and the V segment lost 4 bases, leaving 6 bases of the junction unmatched. Germline CDR1 and CDR2: MNHNS and SASEGT. This CDR3 reads CASSAGLAGVYEQYF. Here the CDR3 DNA reads TGTGCCAGCAGTGCTGGGCTAGCGGGAGTCTACGAGCAGTACTTC.

This clonotype showed up many times. The V and J genes are TRBV7-2 and TRBJ2-1; 9 bases line up with TRBD2. The germline CDR1 and CDR2 sequences are SGHTA and FQGNSA. The CDR3 has 18 residues. The V gene end was trimmed by 5 bases and the J gene end by 1 base; junction bases not matched to a gene: 12. This chain's CDR3 is CASSKPISGRRSYNEQFF. The CDR3 DNA reads TGTGCCAGCAGCAAACCGATTAGCGGGAGAAGGTCCTACAATGAGCAGTTCTTC.

V and J are TRBV6-6 and TRBJ2-5; 7 nucleotides align to TRBD2. The germline CDR1 and CDR2 sequences are MNHNY and SVGAGI (reference sequence). The CDR3 has 14 amino acids. J was trimmed by 5 bases and V by 0 bases; bases with no gene match: 3. CDR3 sequence: CASSYSGGWETQYF. Written as DNA, the CDR3 is TGTGCCAGCAGTTACTCGGGGGGGTGGGAGACCCAGTACTTC.

V and J are TRBV27 and TRBJ2-1; the match to TRBD2 covers 9 bases. The V and J ends lost 2 bases and 12 bases, in that order; junction bases with no gene match: 5. Germline CDR1 and CDR2: MNHEY and SMNVEV (reference sequence). CDR3 length: 13 residues. CDR3 amino acids: CASSLTAGGGQFF. The CDR3 bases are TGTGCCAGCAGTTTAACTGCGGGAGGGGGGCAGTTCTTC.

This clonotype has ten or more counts. The chain's CDR3 is CSILRQGFQETQYF. CDR3 DNA: TGCAGCATCCTACGACAGGGGTTTCAGGAGACCCAGTACTTC. This chain uses TRBV29-1 with TRBJ2-5, with TRBD1 matching over 8 bases. Looked up from germline, CDR1 is SQVTM and CDR2 is ANQGSEA. This CDR3 has 14 residues. J lost 5 bases, V lost 8 bases, and 13 bases had no gene match.

This clonotype was counted many times. V and J are TRBV2 and TRBJ2-7, with D uncertain. V shed 4 bases and J shed 3 bases, with 10 bases lying between them. The CDR3 contains 13 residues. CDR1 is SNHLY, CDR2 FYNNEI, per germline. The CDR3 here is CASSVRRNYEQYF. The CDR3, as DNA: TGTGCCAGCAGTGTACGGAGAAACTACGAGCAGTACTTC.

The genes are TRBV7-9 and TRBJ2-5, with TRBD1 as a possible D gene (6 bases). Germline V gene lookup returns CDR1 SEHNR and CDR2 FQNEAQ (reference sequence). V gave up 5 bases and J gave up 0 bases, with 13 bases separating them. This CDR3 contains 15 residues. CDR3 loop: CASSHTWDNQETQYF. In DNA, the CDR3 is TGTGCCAGCAGCCACACATGGGACAACCAAGAGACCCAGTACTTC.

The table lists this clonotype with a few counts. The chain employs TRBV6-2 or TRBV6-3 and TRBJ1-2; 7 positions agree with TRBD1. V lost 2 bases to trimming and J lost 5 bases; unmatched junction nucleotides: 5. The CDR3 totals 14 residues. CDR1 MNHEY and CDR2 SVGEGT come from the germline V gene. The DNA of the CDR3 is TGTGCCAGCAGTTACGGGACAGAAGTATATGGCTACACCTTC. This gives the protein CASSYGTEVYGYTF.

This clonotype was detected many times. The chain carries TRBV2 and TRBJ2-7, with TRBD1 matching 7 bases. Trimming removed 2 bases from V and 3 bases from J; junction bases left unmatched: 4. In germline, CDR1 is SNHLY, CDR2 FYNNEI. CDR3 length: 14 residues. The DNA for the CDR3 is TGTGCCAGCAGTGAAAGGGGGCGATACTACGAGCAGTACTTC. This sequence encodes CASSERGRYYEQYF.